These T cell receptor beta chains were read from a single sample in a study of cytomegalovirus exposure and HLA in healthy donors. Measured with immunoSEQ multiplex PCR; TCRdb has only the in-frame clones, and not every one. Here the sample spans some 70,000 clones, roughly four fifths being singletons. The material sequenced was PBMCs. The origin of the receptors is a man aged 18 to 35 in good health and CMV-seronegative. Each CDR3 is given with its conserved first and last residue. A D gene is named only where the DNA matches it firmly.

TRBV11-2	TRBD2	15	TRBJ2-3	CASSHPLAGTDTQYF	TGTGCCAGCAGCCACCCGCTAGCGGGCACAGATACGCAGTATTTT
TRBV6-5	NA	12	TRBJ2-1	CASALGGSEQFF	TGTGCCAGCGCCCTAGGGGGTAGCGAGCAGTTCTTC
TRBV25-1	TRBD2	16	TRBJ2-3	CASSEGSGGSTDAQYF	TGTGCCAGCAGTGAAGGTAGCGGGGGGAGCACAGATGCGCAGTATTTT
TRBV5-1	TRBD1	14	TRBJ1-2	CASSSRGLGYGYTF	TGCGCCAGCAGCTCCAGGGGGCTTGGCTATGGCTACACCTTC
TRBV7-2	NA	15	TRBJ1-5	CASSLVGGRNQPQHF	TGTGCCAGCAGCCTCGTGGGGGGAAGGAATCAGCCCCAGCATTTT
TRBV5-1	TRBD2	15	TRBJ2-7	CASSLEINSGREQYF	TGCGCCAGCAGCTTGGAGATCAATAGCGGGAGGGAGCAGTACTTC
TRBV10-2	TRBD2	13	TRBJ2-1	CASSTTGGSGGFF	TGCGCCAGCAGCACGACGGGGGGAAGCGGGGGATTCTTC
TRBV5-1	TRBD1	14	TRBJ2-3	CASSTRQGTDTQYF	TGCGCCAGCAGCACGAGACAGGGGACAGATACGCAGTATTTT
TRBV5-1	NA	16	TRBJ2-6	CASSLEQSSGANVLTF	TGCGCCAGCAGCTTGGAACAAAGCTCTGGGGCCAACGTCCTGACTTTC
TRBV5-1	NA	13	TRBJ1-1	CASSFVVNTEAFF	TGCGCCAGCAGCTTCGTCGTGAACACTGAAGCTTTCTTT